These 17 T cell receptor beta chains came from one sample sequenced in a study of cytomegalovirus exposure and HLA in healthy donors. The PCR had 60 Vbeta and 13 Jbeta primers. Repertoires were generated with immunoSEQ multiplex PCR, while TCRdb's copy carries only in-frame clones and drops some. The listing contains under 70,000 clones. Source material: PBMCs. The receptors originated from a female donor in good health and CMV-seropositive.

The V call is TRBV27, the J call TRBJ2-5; D is perhaps TRBD2 (6 bases). This CDR3 has 14 residues. The V end lost 3 bases, the J end lost 5 bases, and 13 bases lay between the germline ends. Germline CDR1 reads MNHEY; CDR2 reads SMNVEV (reference sequence). CDR3 sequence (DNA): TGTGCCAGCAGTTTTAGGGGAGGCGGGGAGACCCAGTACTTC. Amino acid sequence: CASSFRGGGETQYF.

The J gene is TRBJ1-2, the V gene TRBV27, with TRBD1 as a possible D gene (6 bases). CDR3 length: 14 amino acids. The germline V gene has CDR1 MNHEY and CDR2 SMNVEV (reference sequence). V dropped 3 bases and J dropped 8 bases, with 16 bases sitting between them. The CDR3 loop reads CASSLSVRGSGYTF. The CDR3 coding sequence is TGTGCCAGCAGTTTGTCCGTCAGGGGAAGCGGCTACACCTTC.

This chain links TRBV27 with TRBJ2-7; TRBD1 matches 11 bases. This CDR3 contains 16 residues. The V and J ends lost 3 bases and 6 bases, in that order; junction bases with no gene match: 10. Germline V lookup: CDR1 MNHEY, CDR2 SMNVEV (reference sequence). CDR3 amino acids: CASSFLYGQGAGEQYF. The CDR3, as DNA: TGTGCCAGCAGTTTCCTCTATGGACAGGGGGCCGGCGAGCAGTACTTC.

The CDR3 DNA follows: TGTGCCAGCAGTTTTTCCGGGGTCAACACCATATATTTT. It specifies CASSFSGVNTIYF. This chain uses TRBV28 with TRBJ1-3; D gene ambiguous. The CDR3 totals 13 residues. With 3 bases removed from V and 7 bases from J, the gap between germline ends came to 10 bases. Germline V lookup: CDR1 MDHEN, CDR2 SYDVKM.

The chain carries TRBV5-1 and TRBJ2-5; D remains unclear. The CDR3 has 13 amino acids. Germline values: CDR1 SGHRS, CDR2 YFSETQ. The V gene lost 3 bases and the J gene lost 5 bases, with 11 bases spanning the gap. CDR3 amino acids: CASSYFPEETQYF. CDR3 in DNA: TGCGCCAGCAGCTATTTCCCGGAGGAGACCCAGTACTTC.

This sequence joins TRBV29-1 and TRBJ1-1; D is unclear. The V end was cut by 7 bases, the J end by 5 bases, with 17 bases between. From germline, CDR1 is SQVTM and CDR2 ANQGSEA. This CDR3 is built from 13 residues. CDR3 nucleotide sequence: TGCAGCGGAGGCCGGGAACCTCGGACTGAAGCTTTCTTT. This gives the protein CSGGREPRTEAFF.

The V gene is TRBV6-6, the J gene TRBJ1-2; tentative D call: TRBD1 (6 bases). This CDR3 is built from 15 residues. Germline values: CDR1 MNHNY, CDR2 SVGAGI (reference sequence). The V end lost 7 bases, the J end lost 1 base, and 16 bases lay between the germline ends. The CDR3 reads CASIRTATLNYGYTF. In DNA form, the CDR3 reads TGTGCCAGCATACGGACAGCCACTCTTAACTATGGCTACACCTTC.

This chain joins TRBV27 and TRBJ2-1; D gene ambiguous. The ends were cut back, 5 bases at V and 5 bases at J, with 16 bases in the middle. This CDR3 comprises 15 residues. Germline V gives CDR1 MNHEY, CDR2 SMNVEV (reference sequence). The CDR3 DNA sequence: TGTGCCAGCAGTAAATGGAGTGGTGGTGACAATGAGCAGTTCTTC. Translated: CASSKWSGGDNEQFF.

Worth noting for this clone: Distinct nucleotide sequences in the sample also encode this CDR3. J is TRBJ1-1 and V is TRBV29-1; no clear D gene. Germline values: CDR1 SQVTM, CDR2 ANQGSEA. Trimming removed 4 bases at V and 1 base at J, with 7 bases between. This CDR3 spans 12 amino acids. CDR3 loop: CSVAHRNTEAFF. CDR3 coding DNA: TGCAGCGTTGCCCACAGGAACACTGAAGCTTTCTTT. The entire variable domain, with the rest obtained from reference TRBV29-1 and TRBJ1-1, is as follows: SAVISQKPSRDICQRGTSLTIQCQVDSQVTMMFWYRQQPGQSLTLIATANQGSEATYESGFVIDKFPISRPNLTFSTLTVSNMSPEDSSIYLCSVAHRNTEAFFGQGTRLTVV.

The CDR3 loop reads CASSHSTGDYGYTF. The DNA for the CDR3 is TGTGCCAGCAGCCATTCGACAGGGGACTATGGCTACACCTTC. The chain has TRBV4-2 and TRBJ1-2, with 8 bases fitting TRBD1. The CDR3 totals 14 residues. V trimming: 3 bases; J trimming: 3 bases; junction bases outside the gene matches: 3. In germline, CDR1 is LGHNA, CDR2 YNFKEQ.

The chain has TRBV10-3 and TRBJ1-2; 10 bases align to TRBD1. Trimming removed 4 bases from V and 3 bases from J; junction bases left unmatched: 8. This CDR3 region has 16 residues. CDR1 and CDR2 (germline): ENHRY, SYGVKD. The DNA of the CDR3 is TGTGCCATCAGTGCGGGACAGGGGAAGGAGGACTATGGCTACACCTTC. Amino acid sequence: CAISAGQGKEDYGYTF.

J is TRBJ2-3 and V is TRBV5-1; D gene ambiguous. This CDR3 spans 15 amino acids. The germline V gene encodes CDR1 SGHRS and CDR2 YFSETQ. V lost 0 bases, J lost 4 bases, and 12 bases lay in between. In DNA form, the CDR3 reads TGCGCCAGCAGCTTGGAAGCTGTAGTCCCAGATACGCAGTATTTT. Encoded protein: CASSLEAVVPDTQYF.

This chain connects TRBV7-2 to TRBJ2-7, with 9 bases aligning to TRBD1. The trim removed 0 bases at V and 4 bases at J, leaving 7 bases unmatched. Germline loops: CDR1 SGHTA, CDR2 FQGNSA. The CDR3 covers 16 residues. CDR3 nucleotide sequence: TGTGCCAGCAGCTTAGCCCCCGGACAGGGGATGTACGAGCAGTACTTC. It yields the protein CASSLAPGQGMYEQYF.

This CDR3 reads CASSEAQWRVSNQPQHF. The CDR3 DNA follows: TGTGCCAGCAGTGAAGCGCAGTGGAGGGTCAGCAATCAGCCCCAGCATTTT. V gene TRBV6-1 combines with J gene TRBJ1-5; D not certain. This CDR3 contains 17 residues. V lost 0 bases to trimming and J lost 1 base, with 13 bases between them. Germline V gives CDR1 MNHNS, CDR2 SASEGT.

The chain carries TRBV23-1 and TRBJ1-2; D is unresolved. TRBV23-1 is identified as an open reading frame with a role that is uncertain. V was cut by 4 bases and J by 7 bases, with 10 bases left in between. This CDR3 comprises 12 residues. The CDR3 reads CASSPFGGGYTF. The DNA of the CDR3 is TGCGCCAGCAGTCCCTTCGGTGGTGGCTACACCTTC.

The rearrangement links TRBV19 to TRBJ2-7; 8 bases map to TRBD1. V lost 8 bases and J lost 4; bases outside the gene matches: 10. CDR3 length: 14 amino acids. The germline V gene has CDR1 LNHDA and CDR2 SQIVND (reference sequence). The DNA for the CDR3 is TGTGCCAGTGGACAGGGAAGGGGGCCTTACGAGCAGTACTTC. Protein: CASGQGRGPYEQYF. Together with reference TRBV19 and TRBJ2-7, the CDR3 gives the full variable domain: DGGITQSPKYLFRKEGQNVTLSCEQNLNHDAMYWYRQDPGQGLRLIYYSQIVNDFQKGDIAEGYSVSREKKESFPLTVTSAQKNPTAFYLCASGQGRGPYEQYFGPGTRLTVT.

V and J are TRBV14 and TRBJ2-7; 9 bases agree with TRBD1. V was clipped by 4 bases and J by 0 bases; unmatched bases: 4. CDR3 size: 15 residues. Germline V gene data show CDR1 as SGHDN and CDR2 as FVKESK. The CDR3: CASSLGTGFSYEQYF. The CDR3 region has the DNA TGTGCCAGCAGCCTCGGGACAGGGTTCTCCTACGAGCAGTACTTC. Based on the CDR3 plus reference TRBV14 and TRBJ2-7, the full variable domain is EAGVTQFPSHSVIEKGQTVTLRCDPISGHDNLYWYRRVMGKEIKFLLHFVKESKQDESGMPNNRFLAERTGGTYSTLKVQPAELEDSGVYFCASSLGTGFSYEQYFGPGTRLTVT.